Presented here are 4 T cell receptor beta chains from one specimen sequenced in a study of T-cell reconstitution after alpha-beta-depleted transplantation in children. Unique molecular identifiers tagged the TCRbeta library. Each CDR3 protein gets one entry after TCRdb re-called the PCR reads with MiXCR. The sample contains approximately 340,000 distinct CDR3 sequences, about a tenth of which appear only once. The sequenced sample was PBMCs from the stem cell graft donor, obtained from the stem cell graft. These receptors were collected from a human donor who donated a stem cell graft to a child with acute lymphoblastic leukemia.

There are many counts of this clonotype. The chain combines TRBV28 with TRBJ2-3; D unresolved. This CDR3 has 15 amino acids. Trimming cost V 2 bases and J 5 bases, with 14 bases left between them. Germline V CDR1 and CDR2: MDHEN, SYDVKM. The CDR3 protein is CASSLRHKKGDTQYF. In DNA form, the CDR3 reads TGTGCCAGCAGTTTAAGACATAAAAAGGGAGATACGCAGTATTTT.

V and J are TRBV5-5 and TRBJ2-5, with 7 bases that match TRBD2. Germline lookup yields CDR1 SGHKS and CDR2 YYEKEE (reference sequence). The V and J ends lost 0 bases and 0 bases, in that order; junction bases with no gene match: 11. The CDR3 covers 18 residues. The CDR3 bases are TGTGCCAGCAGCTTGGACGGGTCCCGGGACTACTACCAAGAGACCCAGTACTTC. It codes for CASSLDGSRDYYQETQYF.

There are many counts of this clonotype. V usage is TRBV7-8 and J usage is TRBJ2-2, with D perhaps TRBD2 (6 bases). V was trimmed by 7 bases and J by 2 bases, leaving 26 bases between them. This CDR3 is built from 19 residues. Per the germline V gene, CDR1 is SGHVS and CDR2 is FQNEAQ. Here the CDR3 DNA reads TGTGCCAGCACCCACCTCCGGCCGGGGTTCGGGAGCAACACCGGGGAGCTGTTTTTT. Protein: CASTHLRPGFGSNTGELFF.

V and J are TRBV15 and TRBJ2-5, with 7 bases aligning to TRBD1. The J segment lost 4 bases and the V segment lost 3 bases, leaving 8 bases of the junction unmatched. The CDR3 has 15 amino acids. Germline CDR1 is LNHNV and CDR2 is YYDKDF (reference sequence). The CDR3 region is CATSRGVQGTETQYF. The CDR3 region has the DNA TGTGCCACCAGCAGGGGAGTACAGGGGACAGAGACCCAGTACTTC. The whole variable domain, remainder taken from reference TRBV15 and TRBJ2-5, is DAMVIQNPRYQVTQFGKPVTLSCSQTLNHNVMYWYQQKSSQAPKLLFHYYDKDFNNEADTPDNFQSRRPNTSFCFLDIRSPGLGDTAMYLCATSRGVQGTETQYFGPGTRLLVL.